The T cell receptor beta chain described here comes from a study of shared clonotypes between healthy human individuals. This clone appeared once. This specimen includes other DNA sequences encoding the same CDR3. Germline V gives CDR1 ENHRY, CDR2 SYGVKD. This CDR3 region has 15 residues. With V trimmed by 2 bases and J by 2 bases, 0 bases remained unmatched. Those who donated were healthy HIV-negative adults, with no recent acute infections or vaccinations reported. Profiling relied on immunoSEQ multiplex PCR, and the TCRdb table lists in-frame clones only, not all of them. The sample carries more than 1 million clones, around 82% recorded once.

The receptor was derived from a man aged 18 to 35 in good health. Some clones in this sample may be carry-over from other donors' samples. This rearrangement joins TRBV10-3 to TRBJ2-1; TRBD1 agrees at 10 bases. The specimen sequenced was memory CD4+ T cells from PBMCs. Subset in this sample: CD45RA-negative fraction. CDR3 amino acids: CAISEGTGAYNEQFF. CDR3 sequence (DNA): TGTGCCATCAGTGAGGGGACAGGGGCCTACAATGAGCAGTTCTTC.